These T cell receptor beta chains were read from a single sample in a study of long-term antiretroviral therapy in people with HIV. Clones were read by immunoSEQ multiplex PCR, and TCRdb kept only the in-frame ones, dropping some. The profile shows under 30,000 clones, around four fifths of them singletons. Sequencing used unsorted PBMCs, obtained 0.8 years before starting antiretroviral therapy. All receptors derive from a man aged 18 to 35 with HIV. CDR3s include the opening cysteine and the closing phenylalanine or tryptophan. D genes are given only for firm matches. The listing skips clone size in some rows; elsewhere it reads once, few, many or a size class.

>TRBV15|TRBJ2-2|.|.
TGTGCCACCAGCAGAGGAGGTAGCGTAAACACCGGGGAGCTGTTTTTT
CATSRGGSVNTGELFF
>TRBV5-1|TRBJ2-7|.|.
TGCGCCAGCAGCCAAACCGGATCCTTCCTCTACGAGCAGTACTTC
CASSQTGSFLYEQYF
>TRBV27|TRBJ1-2|few|.
TGTGCCAGCAGTTTAAATTTCCTGAGGAAGGGCTACACCTTC
CASSLNFLRKGYTF
>TRBV13|TRBJ2-3|.|.
TGTGCCAGCAGCTTAGGCCCGGGGGTAGGGGCAGATACGCAGTATTTT
CASSLGPGVGADTQYF
>TRBV7-9|TRBJ2-6|.|.
TGTGCCAGCAGCCCGCCGGTGTCGGCTGGGGCCAACGTCCTGACTTTC
CASSPPVSAGANVLTF
>TRBV28|TRBJ1-1|.|TRBD1
TGTGCCAGCAGTCCACAGGGGGGCACTGAAGCTTTCTTT
CASSPQGGTEAFF
>TRBV14|TRBJ2-1|.|.
TGTGCCAGCAGCTTGGGGTTATTAAATGAGCAGTTCTTC
CASSLGLLNEQFF
>TRBV28|TRBJ1-1|.|.
TGTGCCAGCAGGGACGGACCAACTGAAGCTTTCTTT
CASRDGPTEAFF
>TRBV4-2|TRBJ2-7|.|.
TGTGCCAGCAGCCTCACTATCCAGGGAAATTACTACGAGCAGTACTTC
CASSLTIQGNYYEQYF
>TRBV28|TRBJ2-7|.|TRBD2
TGTGCCAGCATCCCCCGGGGAGGGTCGCCCTACGAGCAGTACTTC
CASIPRGGSPYEQYF
>TRBV4-1|TRBJ2-7|.|TRBD2
TGCGCCAGCAGCCAAAGTAGCGGGGGGCGAGGATACGAGCAGTACTTC
CASSQSSGGRGYEQYF
>TRBV27|TRBJ1-1|.|TRBD1
TGTGCCAGCAGTTTAGGACAGGGAAGCACTGAAGCTTTCTTT
CASSLGQGSTEAFF
>TRBV5-4|TRBJ2-7|.|TRBD1
TGTGCCAGCAGCTCGCAGACAGGGGCACCCTACGAGCAGTACTTC
CASSSQTGAPYEQYF
>TRBV6-6|TRBJ2-2|once|.
TGTGCCAGCAGTTACTCTCCTGCTTCCACCGGGGAGCTGTTTTTT
CASSYSPASTGELFF
>TRBV6-6|TRBJ2-3|.|.
TGTGCCAGCAGGTGGACAGATGCTAGCACAGATACGCAGTATTTT
CASRWTDASTDTQYF
>TRBV29-1|TRBJ2-7|.|.
TGCAGCGTTGAAGTGGAGGGGGGCAAGGGCGCCTACGAGCAGTACTTC
CSVEVEGGKGAYEQYF
>TRBV5-1|TRBJ1-4|.|TRBD1
TGCGCCAGCAGCCCTCAAGGACAGGGCCCTAATGAAAAACTGTTTTTT
CASSPQGQGPNEKLFF
>TRBV30|TRBJ1-2|few|.
TGTGCCTGGAGACACGCCGCAGGTGGGACTTATGGCTACACCTTC
CAWRHAAGGTYGYTF
>TRBV5-6|TRBJ1-1|.|.
TGTGCCAGCAGCTTTTTGGGGGAAGACACTGAAGCTTTCTTT
CASSFLGEDTEAFF
>TRBV10-2|TRBJ2-3|.|TRBD2
TGCGCCAGCAGTGAACTAGCGGCTAGCACAGATACGCAGTATTTT
CASSELAASTDTQYF
>TRBV18|TRBJ2-7|.|TRBD1
TGTGCCAGCTCACCATACCCGGGACAGGGCTACGAGCAGTACTTC
CASSPYPGQGYEQYF
>TRBV30|TRBJ2-2|.|.
TGTGCCTGGGGATACACCGGGGAGCTGTTTTTT
CAWGYTGELFF
>TRBV30|TRBJ2-7|.|TRBD1
TGTGCCTGGAGTCCAGGGGGAAACCTGCAGTACTTC
CAWSPGGNLQYF
>TRBV4-2|TRBJ1-2|.|.
TGTGCCAGCAGCCCTTCAGGGAGTCCCTATGGCTACACCTTC
CASSPSGSPYGYTF
>TRBV5-1|TRBJ2-5|.|.
TGCGCCAGCAGCCCACGCCCCTTACAACAATACCAAGAGACCCAGTACTTC
CASSPRPLQQYQETQYF
>TRBV19|TRBJ1-3|.|.
TGTGCCAGTACCCCCTGGACGGGGGCGCTTGGAAACACCATATATTTT
CASTPWTGALGNTIYF
>TRBV6-1|TRBJ2-5|.|.
TGTGCCAGCAGTGATGTCCAAGAGACCCAGTACTTC
CASSDVQETQYF
>TRBV2|TRBJ1-6|.|TRBD1
TGTGCCAGCAGGACCCGACAGGGTAATTCACCCCTCCACTTT
CASRTRQGNSPLHF
>TRBV27|TRBJ2-2|.|TRBD2
TGTGCCAGCAGTTTAGTAGCGGGAGCAGTGGCGAACACCGGGGAGCTGTTTTTT
CASSLVAGAVANTGELFF